Below, 17 T cell receptor beta chains from the same sample are listed, as sequenced in a study of cytomegalovirus exposure and HLA in healthy donors (dated by TCRdb to the late 2010s). Receptor amplification or capture employed the immunoSEQ multiplex PCR assay. For the multiplex PCR, a mixture combining 60 forward primers for TCR Vbeta segments and 13 reverse primers for TCR Jbeta segments was used. Sourced from immuneACCESS, this table was stored by TCRdb with only in-frame sequences that have V and J called. A share of the clones is absent; for the studies checked, an unresolved V gene accounts for under half, and the remainder has no known explanation. The sample table holds approximately 160,000 clones, of which approximately 71% were seen once. The top ten clonotypes cover approximately 1.5% of the sample. Sequenced input: PBMCs. These receptors all come from a man aged 45-60 years in good health and CMV-seronegative.

The chain carries TRBV7-9 and TRBJ1-4; 8 bases are shared with TRBD1. The CDR3 is 14 residues long. The germline V gene encodes CDR1 SEHNR and CDR2 FQNEAQ (reference sequence). Trimming removed 3 bases from V and 5 bases from J; junction bases left unmatched: 2. The CDR3 is CASSLGQENEKLFF. The DNA of the CDR3 is TGTGCCAGCAGCTTGGGACAGGAGAATGAAAAACTGTTTTTT.

The gene calls are TRBV4-2 and TRBJ2-7; TRBD2 aligns across 14 bases. CDR3 length equals 18 residues. After removal of 1 base from V and 6 bases from J, the junction contained 11 bases not matched to a gene. Per the germline V gene, CDR1 is LGHNA and CDR2 is YNFKEQ. CDR3 in amino acids: CASSQATGTSGGSSEQYF. The CDR3, as DNA: TGTGCCAGCAGCCAAGCTACGGGGACTAGCGGGGGATCTAGCGAGCAGTACTTC.

This clone was seen once. The chain recombines TRBV11-3 with TRBJ2-2, with 13 bases identical to TRBD2. With V trimmed by 3 bases and J by 6 bases, 4 bases remained unmatched. CDR1 and CDR2 from the germline V gene are SGHNT and YENEEA. CDR3 length: 16 amino acids. The CDR3 loop is CASSFRTSGGSGELFF. The CDR3 DNA follows: TGTGCCAGCAGCTTTCGGACTAGCGGGGGTTCCGGGGAGCTGTTTTTT.

This chain links TRBV25-1 with TRBJ1-6; TRBD1 agrees at 7 bases. The J segment lost 7 bases and the V segment lost 8 bases, leaving 5 bases of the junction unmatched. This CDR3 has 13 residues. The germline gives CDR1 MGHDK, CDR2 SYGVNS. CDR3: CASETGRNSPLHF. CDR3 in DNA: TGTGCCAGCGAGACAGGGCGAAATTCACCCCTCCACTTT.

V gene TRBV4-3 combines with J gene TRBJ1-6; D remains ambiguous. Trimming removed 5 bases from V and 8 bases from J, with 13 bases in between. Germline-derived CDR1 and CDR2 are LGHNA and YSLEER. This CDR3 is 14 amino acids long. DNA for the CDR3: TGCGCCAGCAGCTCCCAAGTAGTCGATTCACCCCTCCACTTT. Translation gives CASSSQVVDSPLHF.

This clone was seen many times. This rearrangement joins TRBV6-1 to TRBJ2-3; 7 nucleotides match TRBD2. The V and J ends lost 2 bases and 2 bases, in that order; junction bases with no gene match: 4. Germline-derived CDR1 and CDR2 are MNHNS and SASEGT. CDR3 size: 15 residues. This CDR3 reads CASSEQRGLTDTQYF. The CDR3 DNA reads as TGTGCCAGCAGTGAACAGCGGGGACTCACAGATACGCAGTATTTT.

The chain links TRBV5-6 to TRBJ1-1; D is unclear. This CDR3 is 14 amino acids long. The germline CDR1 and CDR2 sequences are SGHDT and YYEEEE. Trimming removed 2 bases from V and 1 base from J, with 9 bases in between. The CDR3 region has the DNA TGTGCCAGCAGCTTTGGGAGGACGAACACTGAAGCTTTCTTT. Its translation: CASSFGRTNTEAFF.

The V gene is TRBV19, the J gene TRBJ2-3; TRBD2 matches at 9 bases. CDR3 length: 14 amino acids. V gave up 8 bases and J gave up 2 bases; unmatched junction bases: 5. The germline V gene has CDR1 LNHDA and CDR2 SQIVND (reference sequence). CDR3 nucleotides: TGTGCCAGTCGCCTAGCGGGGAACACAGATACGCAGTATTTT. Its protein is CASRLAGNTDTQYF.

The V gene is TRBV7-9, the J gene TRBJ2-6; TRBD1 is a possible D gene (5 bases). From germline, CDR1 is SEHNR and CDR2 FQNEAQ (reference sequence). Trimming stripped 5 bases from V and 2 bases from J, with 16 bases between. This CDR3 region has 17 residues. Here the CDR3 reads CASSRRAGNTGANVLTF. The CDR3 DNA is TGTGCCAGCAGCCGACGGGCAGGGAACACTGGGGCCAACGTCCTGACTTTC. The variable domain in full, completed from reference TRBV7-9 and TRBJ2-6, reads DTGVSQNPRHKITKRGQNVTFRCDPISEHNRLYWYRQTLGQGPEFLTYFQNEAQLEKSRLLSDRFSAERPKGSFSTLEIQRTEQGDSAMYLCASSRRAGNTGANVLTFGAGSRLTVL.

The V call is TRBV10-3, the J call TRBJ2-1; 9 bases fit TRBD1. The length of the CDR3 is 15 residues. J lost 4 bases, V lost 6 bases, and 7 bases had no gene match. Germline V gives CDR1 ENHRY, CDR2 SYGVKD. The CDR3 coding sequence is TGTGCCATCAGCGGTCCCGGGACAGGGTACAATGAGCAGTTCTTC. It specifies CAISGPGTGYNEQFF.

This clone has more than one count but fewer than ten. The V call is TRBV6-5, the J call TRBJ1-1; D is unresolved. Trimming shortened V by 0 bases and J by 1 base, and 9 bases separated the two germline ends. From germline, CDR1 is MNHEY and CDR2 SVGAGI. The CDR3 totals 15 residues. CDR3 amino acids: CASSYSTLRNTEAFF. CDR3 nucleotide sequence: TGTGCCAGCAGTTACTCGACTCTAAGGAACACTGAAGCTTTCTTT.

The J gene is TRBJ2-2, the V gene TRBV27; a possible D gene is TRBD2 (7 bases). Germline CDR1 is MNHEY and CDR2 is SMNVEV (reference sequence). This CDR3 has 15 residues. The germline V and J ends were trimmed by 3 bases and 5 bases, with 13 bases remaining between them. Here the CDR3 reads CASSFGGAPTGELFF. CDR3 DNA sequence: TGTGCCAGCAGTTTTGGGGGGGCGCCTACCGGGGAGCTGTTTTTT.

V usage is TRBV5-5 and J usage is TRBJ2-7; TRBD1 matches 10 bases. The V and J ends lost 4 bases and 5 bases, in that order; junction bases with no gene match: 9. This CDR3 is built from 15 residues. The germline gives CDR1 SGHKS, CDR2 YYEKEE (reference sequence). CDR3 protein: CASSGWDRGVDEQYF. The CDR3 DNA sequence: TGTGCCAGCAGCGGCTGGGACAGGGGCGTGGACGAGCAGTACTTC.

The rearrangement joins TRBV2 to TRBJ1-5; TRBD1 might be the D (5 bases). This CDR3 comprises 13 residues. V was trimmed by 4 bases and J by 6 bases, leaving 10 bases between them. CDR1 and CDR2 from the germline V gene are SNHLY and FYNNEI. The CDR3 spells CASSGGEAQPQHF. The CDR3 nucleotides read TGTGCCAGCAGTGGGGGGGAGGCTCAGCCCCAGCATTTT.

The genes are TRBV6-5 and TRBJ1-3; 7 bases fit TRBD1. V trimming: 7 bases; J trimming: 3 bases; junction bases outside the gene matches: 9. The V gene's germline CDR1 is MNHEY and CDR2 SVGAGI. The CDR3 sequence is 15 residues long. CDR3 loop: CASTLRQGNGNTIYF. The CDR3 nucleotides are TGTGCCAGCACCCTAAGACAGGGAAATGGAAACACCATATATTTT.

V gene TRBV7-3 combines with J gene TRBJ1-1, with D possibly being TRBD1 (6 bases). From germline, CDR1 is SGHTA and CDR2 FQGTGA. This CDR3 is built from 14 residues. Trimming shortened V by 5 bases and J by 5 bases, and 15 bases separated the two germline ends. CDR3: CASSPGTSGTEAFF. The CDR3 coding sequence is TGTGCCAGCAGCCCCGGGACATCTGGAACTGAAGCTTTCTTT.

The rearrangement joins TRBV15 to TRBJ2-1, with TRBD1 as a possible D gene (6 bases). The germline V and J ends were trimmed by 6 bases and 0 bases, with 15 bases remaining between them. The germline gives CDR1 LNHNV, CDR2 YYDKDF (reference sequence). This CDR3 is built from 16 residues. The chain's CDR3 is CATRVGAGSSYNEQFF. The CDR3 DNA follows: TGTGCCACCAGAGTGGGGGCAGGGAGCTCCTACAATGAGCAGTTCTTC. Full variable domain (outside the CDR3, taken from reference TRBV15 and TRBJ2-1): DAMVIQNPRYQVTQFGKPVTLSCSQTLNHNVMYWYQQKSSQAPKLLFHYYDKDFNNEADTPDNFQSRRPNTSFCFLDIRSPGLGDTAMYLCATRVGAGSSYNEQFFGPGTRLTVL.